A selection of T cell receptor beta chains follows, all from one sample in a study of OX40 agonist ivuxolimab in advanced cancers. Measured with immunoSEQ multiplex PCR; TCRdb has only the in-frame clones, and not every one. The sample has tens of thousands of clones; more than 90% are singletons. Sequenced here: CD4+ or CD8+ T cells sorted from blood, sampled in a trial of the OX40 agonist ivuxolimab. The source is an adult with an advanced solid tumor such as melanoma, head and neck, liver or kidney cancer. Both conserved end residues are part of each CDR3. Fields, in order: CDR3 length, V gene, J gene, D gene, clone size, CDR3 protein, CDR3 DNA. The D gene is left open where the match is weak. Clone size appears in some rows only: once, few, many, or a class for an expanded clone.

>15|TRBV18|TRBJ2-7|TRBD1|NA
CASSVHRDRGYEQYF
TGTGCCAGCTCGGTTCACCGGGACAGGGGCTACGAGCAGTACTTC
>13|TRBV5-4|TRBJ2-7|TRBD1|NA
CASSSQGAYEQYF
TGTGCCAGCAGCTCACAGGGGGCCTACGAGCAGTACTTC
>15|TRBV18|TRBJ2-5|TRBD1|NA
CASSPRTGAQETQYF
TGTGCCAGCTCACCAAGGACAGGAGCCCAAGAGACCCAGTACTTC
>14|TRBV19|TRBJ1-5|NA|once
CASMESWGNQPQHF
TGTGCCAGTATGGAGAGTTGGGGCAATCAGCCCCAGCATTTT
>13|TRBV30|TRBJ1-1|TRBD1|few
CAWSRTGTTEAFF
TGTGCCTGGAGCAGGACAGGGACAACTGAAGCTTTCTTT
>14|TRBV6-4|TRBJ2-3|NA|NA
CASREGTSGDTQYF
TGTGCCAGCCGCGAGGGGACCTCGGGGGATACGCAGTATTTT
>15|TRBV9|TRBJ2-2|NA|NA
CASSVDLFNTGELFF
TGTGCCAGCAGCGTAGACCTGTTTAACACCGGGGAGCTGTTTTTT
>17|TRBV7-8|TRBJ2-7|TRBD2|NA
CASSLSSGRGQGYEQYF
TGTGCCAGCAGCTTAAGTAGCGGGAGAGGACAAGGCTACGAGCAGTACTTC
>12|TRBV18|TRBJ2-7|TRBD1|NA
CASSPVTGDQYF
TGTGCCAGCTCACCAGTAACAGGGGACCAGTACTTC
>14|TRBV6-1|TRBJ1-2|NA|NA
CASSRKGGPYGYTF
TGTGCCAGCAGCCGCAAGGGGGGTCCCTATGGCTACACCTTC
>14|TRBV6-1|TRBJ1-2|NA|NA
CASSELRGRDGYTF
TGTGCCAGCAGTGAATTGAGGGGTAGGGATGGCTACACCTTC
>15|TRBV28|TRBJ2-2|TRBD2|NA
CASSFLAANTGELFF
TGTGCCAGCAGTTTCCTAGCGGCGAACACCGGGGAGCTGTTTTTT
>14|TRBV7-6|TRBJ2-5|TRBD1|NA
CASSWTGGEETQYF
TGTGCCAGCAGTTGGACAGGGGGCGAAGAGACCCAGTACTTC
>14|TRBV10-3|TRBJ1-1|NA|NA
CAISGRGKNTEAFF
TGTGCCATCAGCGGGCGGGGAAAAAACACTGAAGCTTTCTTT
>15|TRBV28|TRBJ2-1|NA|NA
CASSLNSHSYNEQFF
TGTGCCAGCAGTTTAAATTCGCACTCCTACAATGAGCAGTTCTTC
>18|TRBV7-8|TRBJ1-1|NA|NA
CASIPGIRRGQRNTEAFF
TGTGCCAGCATCCCGGGGATACGCCGCGGACAAAGGAACACTGAAGCTTTCTTT
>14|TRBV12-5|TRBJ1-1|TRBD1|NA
CASGTTGGKTEAFF
TGTGCTAGTGGTACCACAGGGGGCAAGACTGAAGCTTTCTTT
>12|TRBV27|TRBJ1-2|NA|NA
CATKTDVGGYTF
TGTGCCACCAAAACAGACGTAGGTGGCTACACCTTC
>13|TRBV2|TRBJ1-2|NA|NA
CASSEFSEYGYTF
TGTGCCAGCAGTGAATTCAGTGAATATGGCTACACCTTC
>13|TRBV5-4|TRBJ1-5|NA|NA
CASSFDRDQPQHF
TGTGCCAGCAGCTTCGACCGGGATCAGCCCCAGCATTTT
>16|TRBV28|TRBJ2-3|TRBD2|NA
CASRPGGREGSDTQYF
TGTGCCAGCAGACCAGGTGGGCGGGAGGGATCAGATACGCAGTATTTT
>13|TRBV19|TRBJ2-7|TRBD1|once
CASGVQGAHEQYF
TGTGCCTCGGGGGTTCAGGGGGCCCACGAGCAGTACTTC
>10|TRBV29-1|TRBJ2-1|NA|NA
CSVVSNEQFF
TGCAGCGTTGTCAGCAATGAGCAGTTCTTC
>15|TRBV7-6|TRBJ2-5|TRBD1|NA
CASSLSDRGIETQYF
TGTGCCAGCAGCTTAAGTGACAGGGGAATAGAGACCCAGTACTTC
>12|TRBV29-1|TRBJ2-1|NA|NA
CSVSPRGNEQFF
TGCAGCGTAAGTCCTAGGGGCAATGAGCAGTTCTTC
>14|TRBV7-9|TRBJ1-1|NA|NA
CASSFPGKSTEAFF
TGTGCCAGCAGCTTTCCTGGTAAGAGTACTGAAGCTTTCTTT
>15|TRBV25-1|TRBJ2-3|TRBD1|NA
CASSEGTARGDTQYF
TGTGCCAGCAGTGAAGGGACAGCGCGAGGAGATACGCAGTATTTT
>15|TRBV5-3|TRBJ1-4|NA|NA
CASSLGGDINEKLFF
TGTGCCAGCAGCTTGGGAGGCGATATTAATGAAAAACTGTTTTTT
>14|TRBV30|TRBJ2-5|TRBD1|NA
CAWSVGTGGETQYF
TGTGCCTGGAGTGTAGGGACAGGCGGGGAGACCCAGTACTTC
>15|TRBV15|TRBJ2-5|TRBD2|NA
CATSRFSGSQETQYF
TGTGCCACCAGCAGGTTTAGCGGGTCTCAAGAGACCCAGTACTTC
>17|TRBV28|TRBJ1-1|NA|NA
CASSLTGGAGGNTEAFF
TGTGCCAGCAGTTTAACTGGGGGAGCGGGTGGGAACACTGAAGCTTTCTTT
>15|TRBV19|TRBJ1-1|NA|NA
CASSTAAAGATEAFF
TGTGCCAGTAGTACCGCGGCGGCGGGAGCGACTGAAGCTTTCTTT
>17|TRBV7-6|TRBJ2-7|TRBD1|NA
CASSLGQSPTDTHEQYF
TGTGCCAGCAGCTTGGGACAGAGTCCCACGGATACCCACGAGCAGTACTTC
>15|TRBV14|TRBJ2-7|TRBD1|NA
CASSLDRGPNDEQYF
TGTGCCAGCAGCCTCGACAGGGGGCCAAACGACGAGCAGTACTTC
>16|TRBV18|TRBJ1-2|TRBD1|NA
CASSPSGQGGGGGYTF
TGTGCCAGCTCACCGTCAGGACAGGGAGGAGGTGGGGGCTACACCTTC
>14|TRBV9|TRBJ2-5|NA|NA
CASSVVAGGETQYF
TGTGCCAGCAGCGTAGTGGCAGGTGGGGAGACCCAGTACTTC
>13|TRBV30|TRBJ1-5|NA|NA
CAWSSTGAQPQHF
TGTGCCTGGAGCTCCACAGGTGCTCAGCCCCAGCATTTT
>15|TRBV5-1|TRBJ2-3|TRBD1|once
CASSLRQGWADTQYF
TGCGCCAGCAGCTTAAGACAGGGGTGGGCAGATACGCAGTATTTT